The 23 T cell receptor beta chains presented below share a single source sample, sequenced in a study of blood T cell repertoires in COVID-19. Generated by immunoSEQ multiplex PCR, the TCRdb table keeps only in-frame clones and is missing some. This sample has 120,000 to 150,000 clones; 84% occur once, and the top ten carry roughly 5.5%. Sequenced input: PBMCs or T cells enriched from blood (not recorded which). Receptors originate from a woman aged 50 to 65 who had been exposed to COVID-19.

The rearrangement joins TRBV3-1 (or the pseudogene TRBV3-2) to TRBJ2-2; 7 positions match TRBD1. Germline CDR1 LGHDT, CDR2 YNNKEL (reference sequence). J gave up 0 bases and V 0 bases, and 16 bases lay outside the gene matches. The CDR3 contains 21 residues. The CDR3 region has the DNA TGTGCCAGCAGCCAAGATTTGATCCGGGACAGCCGTTTTTCGAACACCGGGGAGCTGTTTTTT. It encodes CASSQDLIRDSRFSNTGELFF.

This clone was seen only a few times. This sequence joins TRBV4-3 and TRBJ2-7, with TRBD2 identical over 11 bases. CDR3 size: 16 residues. CDR1 and CDR2 from the germline V gene are LGHNA and YSLEER. J gave up 3 bases and V 0 bases, and 4 bases lay outside the gene matches. The CDR3 protein is CASSQESSGGDYEQYF. The CDR3 DNA follows: TGCGCCAGCAGCCAAGAGAGTAGCGGGGGGGACTACGAGCAGTACTTC.

V usage is TRBV19 and J usage is TRBJ1-5, with 7 bases matching TRBD1. The V segment lost 7 bases and the J segment 9 bases; nucleotides outside the gene matches: 15. The CDR3 sequence is 15 residues long. Germline V gene lookup returns CDR1 LNHDA and CDR2 SQIVND (reference sequence). CDR3 sequence: CASNTGAGLLWPQHF. The CDR3 DNA is TGTGCCAGTAACACAGGGGCTGGACTTTTGTGGCCCCAGCATTTT.

The chain uses TRBV12-3 or TRBV12-4 and TRBJ1-2; a possible D gene is TRBD1 (5 bases). Between the trimmed V and J ends, which lost 6 bases and 11 bases, there was a span of 16 bases. The CDR3 is 12 amino acids. The CDR3: CASRVPRGGYTF. CDR3 DNA sequence: TGTGCCAGCAGGGTTCCGAGGGGAGGATACACCTTC.

The V and J genes are TRBV4-3 and TRBJ2-1; TRBD2 agrees at 7 bases. The germline V gene encodes CDR1 LGHNA and CDR2 YSLEER. The CDR3 has 15 residues. V shed 3 bases and J 4 bases; nucleotides not matched to a gene: 6. The CDR3 coding sequence is TGCGCCAGCAGCCAGGGAGGGGCTTCATACAATGAGCAGTTCTTC. It specifies CASSQGGASYNEQFF.

J is TRBJ1-6 and V is TRBV27; D unclear. Trimming pared 3 bases from V and 14 bases from J, leaving 14 bases between. From germline, CDR1 is MNHEY and CDR2 SMNVEV (reference sequence). The CDR3 totals 13 residues. This CDR3 is CASSFPPPSALHF. The CDR3 DNA sequence: TGTGCCAGCAGTTTCCCTCCCCCTTCGGCCCTCCACTTT.

This clone is a singleton in its sample. The CDR3 bases are TGTGCCAGCACCCGGACTGGCAATGAGCAGTTCTTC. It codes for CASTRTGNEQFF. This chain uses TRBV7-8 with TRBJ2-1, with D tentatively TRBD2 (5 bases). The germline V and J ends were trimmed by 7 bases and 6 bases, with 10 bases remaining between them. Germline V CDR1 and CDR2: SGHVS, FQNEAQ. The CDR3 runs to 12 residues.

The chain combines TRBV6-2 or TRBV6-3 with TRBJ2-1, with D unresolved. The CDR3 has 14 residues. V shed 2 bases and J shed 3 bases, with 8 bases lying between them. Germline CDR1 and CDR2: MNHEY and SVGEGT. Written as DNA, the CDR3 is TGTGCCAGCAGTTACCCACAGAGCTACAATGAGCAGTTCTTC. It codes for CASSYPQSYNEQFF.

The rearrangement joins TRBV11-2 to TRBJ2-1, with D tentatively TRBD2 (5 bases). The V and J ends lost 5 bases and 4 bases respectively, with 18 bases between them. Germline V gives CDR1 SGHAT, CDR2 FQNNGV. This CDR3 has 16 residues. The CDR3, as DNA: TGTGCCAGCAGCCCTACTGGACTCCCGACATACAATGAGCAGTTCTTC. Amino acid sequence: CASSPTGLPTYNEQFF.

The chain has TRBV12-5 and TRBJ1-5; a possible D gene is TRBD1 (6 bases). Trimming removed 0 bases at V and 5 bases at J, with 14 bases between. This CDR3 has 16 amino acids. CDR1 is LGHNT and CDR2 is FRNRAP in the germline V gene. The CDR3: CASGLVVGAGDQPQHF. CDR3 nucleotides: TGTGCTAGTGGTTTGGTAGTGGGGGCCGGGGATCAGCCCCAGCATTTT.

The chain couples TRBV5-1 to TRBJ1-6; 11 nucleotides line up with TRBD1. The V segment lost 0 bases and the J segment 8 bases; nucleotides outside the gene matches: 10. CDR1 and CDR2 from the germline V gene are SGHRS and YFSETQ. This CDR3 spans 18 amino acids. The CDR3 DNA is TGCGCCAGCAGCTTGGGGACAGGGGGCGCAGATCTCTATTCACCCCTCCACTTT. Translation gives CASSLGTGGADLYSPLHF.

This sequence joins TRBV14 and TRBJ1-2; D might be TRBD1 (6 bases). Between the trimmed V and J ends, which lost 4 bases and 4 bases, there was a span of 10 bases. The CDR3 is 13 amino acids. Germline V gene lookup returns CDR1 SGHDN and CDR2 FVKESK. The CDR3 coding sequence is TGTGCCAGCAGCCCCAGGGGTTCCTATGGCTACACCTTC. Amino acids: CASSPRGSYGYTF.

The V gene is TRBV19, the J gene TRBJ1-6; D remains ambiguous. V was trimmed by 3 bases and J by 7 bases, leaving 13 bases between them. Per germline, CDR1 LNHDA and CDR2 SQIVND (reference sequence). CDR3 length: 15 residues. Here the CDR3 reads CASSIDKPFNSPLHF. In DNA, the CDR3 is TGTGCCAGTAGTATCGACAAACCTTTCAATTCACCCCTCCACTTT.

This rearrangement joins TRBV7-7 to TRBJ1-1, with D possibly being TRBD1 (6 bases). V lost 5 bases to trimming and J lost 7 bases, with 14 bases between them. Germline assignment: CDR1 SSHAT and CDR2 FNYEAQ (reference sequence). The CDR3 contains 13 residues. The CDR3 is CASSPWDIGEAFF. In DNA form, the CDR3 reads TGTGCCAGCAGCCCCTGGGACATTGGTGAAGCTTTCTTT.

This sequence joins TRBV7-8 and TRBJ2-5, with TRBD1 as a possible D gene (5 bases). Trimming shortened V by 5 bases and J by 1 base, and 23 bases separated the two germline ends. The CDR3 sequence is 18 residues long. CDR1 is SGHVS and CDR2 is FQNEAQ in the germline V gene. Here the CDR3 DNA reads TGTGCCAGCAGCAACCGTTTGGGGCGCCGAAGACCCCAAGAGACCCAGTACTTC. Amino acids: CASSNRLGRRRPQETQYF.

The chain couples TRBV19 to TRBJ1-5; possibly TRBD1 for D (6 bases). The length of the CDR3 is 14 residues. The ends were cut back, 7 bases at V and 3 bases at J, with 13 bases in the middle. From germline, CDR1 is LNHDA and CDR2 SQIVND (reference sequence). CDR3 loop: CASNAGGANQPQHF. The CDR3, as DNA: TGTGCCAGTAACGCTGGGGGGGCCAATCAGCCCCAGCATTTT.

The CDR3 is CATSGGGWNTQYF. The CDR3 region has the DNA TGTGCCACCTCGGGGGGGGGTTGGAATACGCAGTATTTT. The gene calls are TRBV5-4 and TRBJ2-3, with TRBD2 matching over 8 bases. The CDR3 contains 13 residues. The germline V gene encodes CDR1 SGHNT and CDR2 YYREEE (reference sequence). V lost 9 bases and J lost 7; bases outside the gene matches: 10.

This rearrangement joins TRBV5-1 to TRBJ2-3, with 10 bases aligning to TRBD2. This CDR3 has 16 residues. Germline lookup yields CDR1 SGHRS and CDR2 YFSETQ. V lost 0 bases, J lost 4 bases, and 5 bases stayed unmatched. In DNA form, the CDR3 reads TGCGCCAGCAGCTTGGGTCAGCGGGAGGGCGCAGATACGCAGTATTTT. Translated: CASSLGQREGADTQYF.

The chain combines TRBV3-1 (or the pseudogene TRBV3-2) with TRBJ2-7, with D hard to call. V dropped 3 bases and J dropped 7 bases, with 16 bases sitting between them. This CDR3 comprises 14 residues. The germline gives CDR1 LGHDT, CDR2 YNNKEL (reference sequence). CDR3 nucleotides: TGTGCCAGCAGCCAGTACCGGCGCCTCGGGGAGCAGTACTTC. Translated, it gives CASSQYRRLGEQYF.

V is TRBV10-2 and J is TRBJ2-7; 11 positions agree with TRBD2. V gave up 9 bases and J gave up 0 bases; unmatched junction bases: 7. Per germline, CDR1 WSHSY and CDR2 SAAADI. The CDR3 is 15 residues long. The CDR3 loop reads CASKRLAGISYEQYF. CDR3 bases: TGCGCCAGTAAGCGACTAGCGGGGATCTCCTACGAGCAGTACTTC.

The gene calls are TRBV6-5 and TRBJ1-1; possible D gene TRBD1, 5 bases. Germline loops: CDR1 MNHEY, CDR2 SVGAGI. The CDR3 sequence is 13 residues long. The V and J ends lost 6 bases and 1 base respectively, with 9 bases between them. The CDR3 loop is CASSPQGNTEAFF. The CDR3 region has the DNA TGTGCCAGCAGCCCCCAGGGGAACACTGAAGCTTTCTTT.

The V gene is TRBV4-3, the J gene TRBJ1-1; 7 bases match TRBD1. The trim removed 4 bases at V and 8 bases at J, leaving 10 bases unmatched. The CDR3 loop spans 14 amino acids. Germline V lookup: CDR1 LGHNA, CDR2 YSLEER. CDR3 residues: CASSLFTGASEAFF. In DNA, the CDR3 is TGCGCCAGCAGCCTTTTCACAGGGGCTAGCGAAGCTTTCTTT.

The rearrangement joins TRBV30 to TRBJ1-2, with 8 bases matching TRBD1. Germline V lookup: CDR1 GTSNPN, CDR2 SVGIG (reference sequence). This CDR3 has 12 residues. The J segment lost 4 bases and the V segment lost 4 bases, leaving 2 bases of the junction unmatched. CDR3: CAWMQGAYGYTF. The CDR3, as DNA: TGTGCCTGGATGCAGGGGGCCTATGGCTACACCTTC.